The 17 T cell receptor beta chains reported below all come from one sample, sequenced in a study of regulatory T cells. Study-level findings and limits: Compared with autologous conventional CD4+ cells and control regulatory cells, CD3G-deficient regulatory T cells showed reduced diversity.

Primers: 52 TRBV forward and 13 TRBJ reverse. Data came from immunoSEQ multiplex PCR; TCRdb stores just in-frame clones and leaves some out. The sample records fewer than 6,500 clones, 75% to 90% being singletons. No antigen is known for these receptors. Sequencing input: CD4+ Tregs sorted from blood. These receptors were collected from a person aged 18 to 35 with CD3G deficiency.

The table lists this clone with a count of one. The V and J genes are TRBV10-3 and TRBJ2-7; no clear D gene. Germline V gene lookup returns CDR1 ENHRY and CDR2 SYGVKD. Trimming removed 10 bases at V and 7 bases at J, with 17 bases between. CDR3 length: 12 amino acids. The CDR3 bases are TGTGCCACCCAGGAGTTCCCTGGGGAGCAGTACTTC. Amino acids: CATQEFPGEQYF.

CDR3 sequence reads: CASSLSARTEAFF. The CDR3 DNA follows: TGTGCCAGCAGTTTATCCGCGAGGACTGAAGCTTTCTTT. The genes are TRBV27 and TRBJ1-1; D uncertain. V dropped 0 bases and J dropped 5 bases, with 7 bases sitting between them. The germline V gene encodes CDR1 MNHEY and CDR2 SMNVEV (reference sequence). This CDR3 contains 13 residues.

This clone was seen only a few times. The gene calls are TRBV7-8 and TRBJ1-6; D gene unclear. Trimming pared 6 bases from V and 9 bases from J, leaving 12 bases between. Germline CDR1 is SGHVS and CDR2 is FQNEAQ. This CDR3 has 13 residues. The DNA of the CDR3 is TGTGCCAGCAGTAACACATCCAGTTCACCCCTCCACTTT. Protein sequence: CASSNTSSSPLHF.

J is TRBJ2-1 and V is TRBV28; D not resolved. This CDR3 spans 14 amino acids. The V and J ends lost 9 bases and 4 bases respectively, with 16 bases between them. CDR1 and CDR2 from the germline V gene are MDHEN and SYDVKM. DNA for the CDR3: TGTGCCAGTGCCCTCTCTGAATTATACAATGAGCAGTTCTTC. It translates to CASALSELYNEQFF.

This sequence joins TRBV28 and TRBJ1-1, with TRBD1 matching 8 bases. V lost 4 bases and J lost 0; bases outside the gene matches: 4. Germline CDR1 is MDHEN and CDR2 is SYDVKM. This CDR3 spans 15 amino acids. The chain's CDR3 is CASSSPTGVNTEAFF. In DNA form, the CDR3 reads TGTGCCAGCAGTTCGCCGACAGGGGTGAACACTGAAGCTTTCTTT. Full variable domain (outside the CDR3, taken from reference TRBV28 and TRBJ1-1): DVKVTQSSRYLVKRTGEKVFLECVQDMDHENMFWYRQDPGLGLRLIYFSYDVKMKEKGDIPEGYSVSREKKERFSLILESASTNQTSMYLCASSSPTGVNTEAFFGQGTRLTVV.

In its sample, this clone was seen once. The V call is TRBV6-6, the J call TRBJ1-1; 9 bases are shared with TRBD1. The junction had 6 bases not matched to a gene; V was cut back by 6 bases and J by 7 bases. This CDR3 region has 13 residues. Germline-derived CDR1 and CDR2 are MNHNY and SVGAGI (reference sequence). The CDR3 is CASSWDREGEAFF. In DNA form, the CDR3 reads TGTGCCAGCAGCTGGGACAGGGAGGGTGAAGCTTTCTTT.

J is TRBJ2-1 and V is TRBV12-2; the table's D call TRBD2 went unverified against the DNA. TRBV12-2 is classified as a pseudogene. This CDR3 comprises 16 residues. The CDR3 DNA reads as TGTGCAAGTCGCTCCGGCCCCCCTAGGTCCTACAATGAGCAGTTCTTC. Amino acids: CASRSGPPRSYNEQFF.

The chain recombines TRBV6-1 with TRBJ1-5; 8 nucleotides line up with TRBD1. This CDR3 has 15 amino acids. Trimming removed 8 bases from V and 4 bases from J; junction bases left unmatched: 10. Germline CDR1 reads MNHNS; CDR2 reads SASEGT. The CDR3 sequence: CASRKQGDLNQPQHF. CDR3 in DNA: TGTGCCAGCCGTAAACAGGGGGATCTTAATCAGCCCCAGCATTTT.

This chain connects TRBV5-1 to TRBJ2-5; weak D call: TRBD1 (6 bases). CDR3 length: 13 residues. Trimming pared 5 bases from V and 10 bases from J, leaving 18 bases between. Germline CDR1 SGHRS, CDR2 YFSETQ. The CDR3 reads CASRNDRRRVQYF. CDR3 bases: TGCGCCAGCAGAAACGACAGGAGAAGGGTCCAGTACTTC. The whole variable domain, filled in from reference TRBV5-1 and TRBJ2-5, reads KAGVTQTPRYLIKTRGQQVTLSCSPISGHRSVSWYQQTPGQGLQFLFEYFSETQRNKGNFPGRFSGRQFSNSRSEMNVSTLELGDSALYLCASRNDRRRVQYFGPGTRLLVL.

This chain connects TRBV5-1 to TRBJ2-1; D perhaps matches TRBD2 (5 bases). CDR1 is SGHRS and CDR2 is YFSETQ in the germline V gene. CDR3 length: 13 amino acids. V lost 0 bases to trimming and J lost 7 bases, with 8 bases between them. The CDR3 DNA follows: TGCGCCAGCAGCTTGGGACTACAAAATGAGCAGTTCTTC. Protein product: CASSLGLQNEQFF.

In the case of this clone: A junction end diverges from the germline sequence, so it may reflect a read error. The sample has other DNA sequences that encode this CDR3 too. The rearrangement joins TRBV6-1 to TRBJ1-1, with D possibly TRBD1 on 6 matching bases. This CDR3 has 14 residues. Germline V gene data show CDR1 as MNHNS and CDR2 as SASEGT. CDR3 loop: CASSLQGVNTEAFF. The CDR3 DNA is TGTGCCAGCAGTTTACAGGGAGTGAACACCGAAGCTTTCTTT.

CDR3 DNA sequence: TGTGCCAGCAGGCAACAGGGGGGAAGCTCCTACGAGCAGTACTTC. Translating it yields CASRQQGGSSYEQYF. This chain links TRBV6-1 with TRBJ2-7, with TRBD1 matching over 8 bases. Germline V CDR1 and CDR2: MNHNS, SASEGT. V dropped 6 bases and J dropped 0; count of bases not matched to a gene: 7. CDR3 length: 15 residues.

J is TRBJ1-2 and V is TRBV6-6; 9 nucleotides line up with TRBD1. V was clipped by 5 bases and J by 8 bases; unmatched bases: 15. Looked up from germline, CDR1 is MNHNY and CDR2 is SVGAGI (reference sequence). The CDR3 sequence is 16 residues long. CDR3 in amino acids: CASSPQGGQGRHGYTF. The CDR3 DNA reads as TGTGCCAGCAGTCCCCAAGGGGGACAGGGACGTCACGGCTACACCTTC.

The rearrangement uses TRBV11-2 and TRBJ1-2; possibly TRBD1 for D (5 bases). CDR3 length equals 14 residues. Trimming removed 0 bases from V and 4 bases from J, with 9 bases in between. Germline assignment: CDR1 SGHAT and CDR2 FQNNGV. DNA for the CDR3: TGTGCCAGCAGCTTAGATGTGGGGGGCTATGGCTACACCTTC. The encoded protein is CASSLDVGGYGYTF.

V gene TRBV5-1 combines with J gene TRBJ2-3, with a tentative D call TRBD2 (5 bases). The CDR3 loop spans 16 amino acids. Trimming took 4 bases from V and 3 from J, leaving 18 bases between them. CDR1 and CDR2 (germline): SGHRS, YFSETQ. CDR3 sequence (DNA): TGCGCCAGCAGCCTAGAACCATCGAGGAGGACAGATACGCAGTATTTT. It codes for CASSLEPSRRTDTQYF.

The chain combines TRBV6-1 with TRBJ1-1; perhaps TRBD1 as D (5 bases). Trimming stripped 2 bases from V and 5 bases from J, with 15 bases between. CDR3 size: 15 residues. Germline CDR1 MNHNS, CDR2 SASEGT. The DNA of the CDR3 is TGTGCCAGCAGTGAAAGTCCGGGGGGAGGAACTGAAGCTTTCTTT. Translation: CASSESPGGGTEAFF.

In DNA form, the CDR3 reads TGTGCCAGCAGCTTGGACAGCACCGGGGAGCTGTTTTTT. It yields the protein CASSLDSTGELFF. This chain links TRBV7-9 with TRBJ2-2; D might be TRBD1 (6 bases). The CDR3 loop spans 13 amino acids. In germline, CDR1 is SEHNR, CDR2 FQNEAQ (reference sequence). The germline V and J ends were trimmed by 3 bases and 4 bases, with 6 bases remaining between them.